The rows below give T cell receptor beta chains drawn from one sample of a study of tumor and adjacent non-tumor tissue in lung cancer. TCRdb analysed the multiplex PCR reads with MiXCR anew, one entry per CDR3 protein. The sample lists around 70,000 distinct CDR3 sequences; about 80% were seen once. Sequenced: lung tumor tissue. The source of these receptors is a man between 60 and 75 years old with non-small cell lung cancer. Each CDR3 is given with its conserved first and last residue. Fields, in order: J gene, D gene, V gene, clone size, CDR3 DNA, CDR3 protein. A D gene is named only where the DNA matches it firmly. A row's size may be missing; if present it is once, few, many or a size class.

j_gene: TRBJ1-6
d_gene: TRBD1
v_gene: TRBV14
abundance: .
CDR3nt: TGTGCCAGCAGCAAATTGACAGGGTTCTACGGGGATTCACCCTTCCACTTT
CDR3aa: CASSKLTGFYGDSPFHF

j_gene: TRBJ2-3
d_gene: .
v_gene: TRBV11-3
abundance: .
CDR3nt: TGTGCCAGCAGCTTAGTCCCCCGAGATACGTGGTATTTT
CDR3aa: CASSLVPRDTWYF

j_gene: TRBJ2-5
d_gene: TRBD2
v_gene: TRBV2
abundance: .
CDR3nt: TGTGCCAGCAAGATTGCTAGCGGGATGGGAGAGACCCAGTATTTC
CDR3aa: CASKIASGMGETQYF

j_gene: TRBJ1-5
d_gene: .
v_gene: TRBV6-1
abundance: .
CDR3nt: TGTGCTAGCAGTGAAGTACCGAGAAGCAATCAGCCCCAGCACTTT
CDR3aa: CASSEVPRSNQPQHF

j_gene: TRBJ1-2
d_gene: TRBD1
v_gene: TRBV6-5
abundance: many
CDR3nt: TGTGCCAGCAGACCAAGGGCCAGGGGGCGCCAAGGCTACACCTTC
CDR3aa: CASRPRARGRQGYTF

j_gene: TRBJ1-2
d_gene: .
v_gene: TRBV6-5
abundance: .
CDR3nt: TGTGCCAGCAGTTACTCGAATGGGTCAAGCTATGACTACACCTTC
CDR3aa: CASSYSNGSSYDYTF

j_gene: TRBJ2-1
d_gene: .
v_gene: TRBV9
abundance: .
CDR3nt: TGTGCCAGCAGCGTGGGAGTTCCCCCCTACAATGAGCAGTTCTTC
CDR3aa: CASSVGVPPYNEQFF

j_gene: TRBJ2-7
d_gene: TRBD1
v_gene: TRBV20-1
abundance: .
CDR3nt: TGCAATGCATCAGGGACAGGGAACTACGAGCAGTACTTC
CDR3aa: CNASGTGNYEQYF

j_gene: TRBJ2-7
d_gene: .
v_gene: TRBV29-1
abundance: few
CDR3nt: TGCATCGTTGAAGATAGGGGGTCCTACGGGCAGTACTTC
CDR3aa: CIVEDRGSYGQYF

j_gene: TRBJ1-1
d_gene: .
v_gene: TRBV28
abundance: .
CDR3nt: TGTGCCAGCAGGCCCCTACAGGAACTGAACACTGAAGCCTTCTTT
CDR3aa: CASRPLQELNTEAFF

j_gene: TRBJ2-1
d_gene: TRBD2
v_gene: TRBV11-3
abundance: .
CDR3nt: TGTGCCAGCAGCTTCAACCAACTAGCGGGGTTAGGTGAGCAGTTCTTT
CDR3aa: CASSFNQLAGLGEQFF

j_gene: TRBJ1-5
d_gene: TRBD1
v_gene: TRBV6-5
abundance: .
CDR3nt: TGTGCCAGCGGTCCAACAGGGGGCTCTCAGCCCCAGCATTTT
CDR3aa: CASGPTGGSQPQHF

j_gene: TRBJ1-1
d_gene: .
v_gene: TRBV5-6
abundance: once
CDR3nt: TGTGCCAGCAACGACAATACTGAAGCTCTCTTT
CDR3aa: CASNDNTEALF

j_gene: TRBJ2-4
d_gene: .
v_gene: TRBV20-1
abundance: many
CDR3nt: TGCAGTGCTCGCCCGGGACTTGGCAAAAACATTCAGTACTTC
CDR3aa: CSARPGLGKNIQYF

j_gene: TRBJ2-1
d_gene: .
v_gene: TRBV29-1
abundance: .
CDR3nt: TGCACCGTTTACCTAGTCGTTGAGCAGTTCTTC
CDR3aa: CTVYLVVEQFF

j_gene: TRBJ2-1
d_gene: .
v_gene: TRBV18
abundance: .
CDR3nt: TGTGCCAGCTCCCTAAATAGCGGAATAAGCTCCTACAATGAGCAGTTCTTC
CDR3aa: CASSLNSGISSYNEQFF

j_gene: TRBJ2-5
d_gene: .
v_gene: TRBV6-2/TRBV6-3
abundance: .
CDR3nt: TGTGCCAGCAGCTCACCGCAGGGAGAGACCCAGTACTTC
CDR3aa: CASSSPQGETQYF